This passage covers 7 T cell receptor beta chains from one sample sequenced in a study of T cells after yellow fever vaccination. Via MiXCR, TCRdb re-called the 5' RACE reads, giving one row per CDR3 protein. The sample lists about 330,000 distinct CDR3 sequences; about 8.3% were seen once. The sequencing here drew on PBMCs, taken about 49 days after the first yellow fever vaccination. These receptor sequences come from a man aged 18 to 30 who received the YFV17D yellow fever vaccine.

The gene calls are TRBV5-1 and TRBJ1-4; 7 bases map to TRBD1. The germline V gene encodes CDR1 SGHRS and CDR2 YFSETQ. This CDR3 has 17 residues. V was clipped by 3 bases and J by 5 bases; unmatched bases: 13. Written as DNA, the CDR3 is TGCGCCAGCAGCTCGGAACCCCCCGGGACAGACAATGAAAAACTGTTTTTT. The encoded protein is CASSSEPPGTDNEKLFF.

This clonotype was counted a few times. The chain carries TRBV28 and TRBJ1-4, with unresolved D. CDR1 is MDHEN, CDR2 SYDVKM, per germline. CDR3 size: 12 residues. V gave up 6 bases and J gave up 8 bases, with 10 bases separating them. The chain's CDR3 is CASRMGAEKLFF. The CDR3 DNA sequence: TGTGCCAGCAGGATGGGAGCCGAAAAACTGTTTTTT. Supplemented by reference TRBV28 and TRBJ1-4, the full variable domain reads DVKVTQSSRYLVKRTGEKVFLECVQDMDHENMFWYRQDPGLGLRLIYFSYDVKMKEKGDIPEGYSVSREKKERFSLILESASTNQTSMYLCASRMGAEKLFFGSGTQLSVL.

The sample holds many counts of this clonotype. The chain combines TRBV20-1 with TRBJ2-1; the match to TRBD2 covers 9 bases. Germline assignment: CDR1 DFQATT and CDR2 SNEGSKA (reference sequence). The V and J ends lost 7 bases and 4 bases, in that order; junction bases with no gene match: 14. This CDR3 is 16 amino acids long. DNA for the CDR3: TGCAGTGGCGGGGGGGGACAAATCGGAAGGTACAATGAGCAGTTCTTC. This translates into CSGGGGQIGRYNEQFF.

This clonotype was detected a few times. V and J are TRBV19 and TRBJ2-3, with a tentative D call TRBD2 (6 bases). The V gene lost 4 bases and the J gene lost 5 bases, with 19 bases spanning the gap. Per the germline V gene, CDR1 is LNHDA and CDR2 is SQIVND (reference sequence). The CDR3 consists of 16 residues. The CDR3 DNA is TGTGCCAGTAGTACCCGTGGGGGGAAGATGGTAGATACGCAGTATTTT. It translates to CASSTRGGKMVDTQYF. Looking up the rest from reference TRBV19 and TRBJ2-3 gives the full variable domain: DGGITQSPKYLFRKEGQNVTLSCEQNLNHDAMYWYRQDPGQGLRLIYYSQIVNDFQKGDIAEGYSVSREKKESFPLTVTSAQKNPTAFYLCASSTRGGKMVDTQYFGPGTRLTVL.

The rearrangement links TRBV4-2 to TRBJ2-2; weak D call: TRBD2 (5 bases). Germline lookup yields CDR1 LGHNA and CDR2 YNFKEQ. This CDR3 is built from 17 residues. With 4 bases removed from V and 4 bases from J, the gap between germline ends came to 19 bases. In DNA, the CDR3 is TGTGCCAGCAGCCCCCAACTAGGAGAGACGGTCACCGGGGAGCTGTTTTTT. It specifies CASSPQLGETVTGELFF.

This clonotype was observed many times. The genes are TRBV27 and TRBJ1-2; no definite D call. Germline loops: CDR1 MNHEY, CDR2 SMNVEV (reference sequence). CDR3 length equals 15 residues. The V and J ends lost 3 bases and 2 bases respectively, with 13 bases between them. The CDR3 reads CASSFSSPANYGYTF. The CDR3 nucleotides read TGTGCCAGCAGTTTCTCCTCACCAGCGAACTATGGCTACACCTTC.

This CDR3 reads CASSQGPGRATQYF. The CDR3 region has the DNA TGTGCCAGCAGCCAAGGACCCGGGAGAGCTACGCAGTATTTT. This chain connects TRBV7-9 to TRBJ2-3, with a tentative D call TRBD2 (6 bases). The length of the CDR3 is 14 residues. With 5 bases removed from V and 8 bases from J, the gap between germline ends came to 17 bases. CDR1 is SEHNR and CDR2 is FQNEAQ in the germline V gene (reference sequence).